This T cell receptor beta chain is drawn from a study of regulatory T cells in long-lasting Graves disease. This clonotype was detected ten times or more. The antigen remains unidentified. Noted time point: newly diagnosed GD, antithyroid drugs for less than 3 months. Generation of the TCR library employed RNA extracted from PBMCs. Construction of TCR beta libraries relied on iRepertoire HTBI primers and on Arm-PCR targeting CDR3 regions. Using its own MiXCR run on the multiplex PCR reads, TCRdb lists one record per CDR3 protein. The sample has about 400,000 distinct CDR3 sequences; about 14% are singletons. The CDR3 totals 16 residues. Germline trimming cut 1 base from V and 4 bases from J; bases unmatched to any gene: 4. The germline CDR1 and CDR2 sequences are SGHTA and FQGNSA. Findings of the study overall: Patients with persistent disease shared 2,741 public clonotypes, outpacing the 966 shared by new patients. Persistent-disease Graves' patients showed less TCR diversity than new cases. Possibly, too few samples lowered accuracy.

This chain uses TRBV7-2 with TRBJ2-1; 10 nucleotides agree with TRBD2. The specimen comprised peripheral blood mononuclear cells (PBMCs), sampled at new diagnosis, from a patient treated with antithyroid drugs. The receptor was derived from a female donor with Graves disease. The CDR3 loop is CASSLGAGGRYNEQFF. CDR3 DNA sequence: TGTGCCAGCAGCTTAGGAGCGGGAGGGAGATACAATGAGCAGTTCTTC.